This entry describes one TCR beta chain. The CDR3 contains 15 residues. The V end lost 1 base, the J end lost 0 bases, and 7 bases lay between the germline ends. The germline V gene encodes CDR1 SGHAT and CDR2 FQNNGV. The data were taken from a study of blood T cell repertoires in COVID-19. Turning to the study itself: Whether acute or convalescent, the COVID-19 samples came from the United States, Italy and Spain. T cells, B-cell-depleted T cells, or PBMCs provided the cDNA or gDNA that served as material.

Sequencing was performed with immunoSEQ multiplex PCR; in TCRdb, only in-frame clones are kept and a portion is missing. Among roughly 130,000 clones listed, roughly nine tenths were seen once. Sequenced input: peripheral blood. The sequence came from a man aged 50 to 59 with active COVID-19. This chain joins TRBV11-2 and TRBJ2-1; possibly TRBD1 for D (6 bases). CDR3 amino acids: CASSLAGVSYNEQFF. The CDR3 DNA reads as TGTGCCAGCAGCTTAGCAGGGGTCTCCTACAATGAGCAGTTCTTC. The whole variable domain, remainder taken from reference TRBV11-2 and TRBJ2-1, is EAGVAQSPRYKIIEKRQSVAFWCNPISGHATLYWYQQILGQGPKLLIQFQNNGVVDDSQLPKDRFSAERLKGVDSTLKIQPAKLEDSAVYLCASSLAGVSYNEQFFGPGTRLTVL.